This TCR beta chain was identified in a study of early T cells in non-severe SARS-CoV-2 infection. The V gene lost 0 bases and the J gene lost 6 bases, with 6 bases spanning the gap. Germline values: CDR1 SEHNR, CDR2 FQNEAQ (reference sequence). CDR3 length: 13 residues. TCRdb reprocessed the 5' RACE reads via MiXCR and lists one record per CDR3 protein. The sample lists 55,000 or so distinct CDR3 sequences, approximately 6.3% seen once, with approximately 6.3% in the top ten. Sequences were derived from whole blood, sampled at baseline. The V call is TRBV7-9, the J call TRBJ2-1; D gene unclear. The sequence was obtained from an adult who was a healthcare worker with PCR-confirmed SARS-CoV-2 infection or an uninfected control (not recorded which). The CDR3 region is CASSLAHPNEQFF. CDR3 coding DNA: TGTGCCAGCAGCTTAGCGCACCCCAATGAGCAGTTCTTC. Based on the CDR3 plus reference TRBV7-9 and TRBJ2-1, the full variable domain is DTGVSQNPRHKITKRGQNVTFRCDPISEHNRLYWYRQTLGQGPEFLTYFQNEAQLEKSRLLSDRFSAERPKGSFSTLEIQRTEQGDSAMYLCASSLAHPNEQFFGPGTRLTVL.